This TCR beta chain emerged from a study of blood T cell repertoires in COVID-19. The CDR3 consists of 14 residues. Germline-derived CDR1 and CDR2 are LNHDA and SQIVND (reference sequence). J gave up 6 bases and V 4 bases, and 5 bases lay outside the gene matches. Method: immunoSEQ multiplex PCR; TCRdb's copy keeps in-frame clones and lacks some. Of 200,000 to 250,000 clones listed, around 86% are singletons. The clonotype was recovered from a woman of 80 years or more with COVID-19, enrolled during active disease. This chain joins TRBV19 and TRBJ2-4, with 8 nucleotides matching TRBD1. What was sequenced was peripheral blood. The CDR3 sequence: CASSTTGGGNIQYF. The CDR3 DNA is TGTGCCAGTAGTACCACAGGGGGAGGAAACATTCAGTACTTC.